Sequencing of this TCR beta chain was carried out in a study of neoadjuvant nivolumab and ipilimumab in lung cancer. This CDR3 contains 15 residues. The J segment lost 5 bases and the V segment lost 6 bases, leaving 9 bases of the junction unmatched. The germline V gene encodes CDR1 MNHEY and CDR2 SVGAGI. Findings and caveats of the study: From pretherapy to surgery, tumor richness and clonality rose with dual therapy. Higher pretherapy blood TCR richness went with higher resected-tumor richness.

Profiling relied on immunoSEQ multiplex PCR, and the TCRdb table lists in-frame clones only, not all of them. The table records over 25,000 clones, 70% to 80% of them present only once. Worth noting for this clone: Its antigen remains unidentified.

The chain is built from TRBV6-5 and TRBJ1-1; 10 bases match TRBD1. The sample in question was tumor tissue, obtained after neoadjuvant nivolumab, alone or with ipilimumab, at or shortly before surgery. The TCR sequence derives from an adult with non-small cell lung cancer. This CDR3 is CASSQQGQGRTEAFF. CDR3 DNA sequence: TGTGCCAGCAGCCAGCAGGGACAGGGGAGGACTGAAGCTTTCTTT.